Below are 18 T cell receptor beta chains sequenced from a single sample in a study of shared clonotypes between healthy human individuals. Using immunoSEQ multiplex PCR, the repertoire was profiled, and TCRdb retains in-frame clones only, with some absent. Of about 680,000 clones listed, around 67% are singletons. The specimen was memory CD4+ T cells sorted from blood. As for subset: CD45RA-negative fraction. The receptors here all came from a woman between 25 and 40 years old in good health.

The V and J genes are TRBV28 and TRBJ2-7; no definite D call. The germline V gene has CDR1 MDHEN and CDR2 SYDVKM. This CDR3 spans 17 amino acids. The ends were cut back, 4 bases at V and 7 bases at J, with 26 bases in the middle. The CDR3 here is CASSSRVRTLVSREQYF. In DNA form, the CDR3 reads TGTGCCAGCAGTTCCCGAGTACGTACCCTAGTCTCGAGGGAGCAGTACTTC. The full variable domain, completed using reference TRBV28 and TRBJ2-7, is DVKVTQSSRYLVKRTGEKVFLECVQDMDHENMFWYRQDPGLGLRLIYFSYDVKMKEKGDIPEGYSVSREKKERFSLILESASTNQTSMYLCASSSRVRTLVSREQYFGPGTRLTVT.

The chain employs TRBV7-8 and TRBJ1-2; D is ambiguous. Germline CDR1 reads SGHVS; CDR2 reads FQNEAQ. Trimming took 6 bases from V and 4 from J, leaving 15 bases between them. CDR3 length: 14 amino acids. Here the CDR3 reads CASSGSSTLYGYTF. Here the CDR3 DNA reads TGTGCCAGCAGTGGGAGTTCTACCCTCTATGGCTACACCTTC.

DNA for the CDR3: TGTGCCAGCCAGGACCGCCGGCATGAAGCTTTCTTT. Encoded protein: CASQDRRHEAFF. The rearrangement uses TRBV6-6 and TRBJ1-1, with D uncertain. V lost 8 bases to trimming and J lost 7 bases, with 14 bases between them. The CDR3 runs to 12 residues. Germline V CDR1 and CDR2: MNHNY, SVGAGI (reference sequence).

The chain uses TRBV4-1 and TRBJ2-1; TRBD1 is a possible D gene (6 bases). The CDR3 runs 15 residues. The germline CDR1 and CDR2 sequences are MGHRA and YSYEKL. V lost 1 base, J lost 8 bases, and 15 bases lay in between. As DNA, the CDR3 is TGCGCCAGCAGCCAAGTCGAAGGGGGAGACTATGAGCAGTTCTTC. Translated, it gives CASSQVEGGDYEQFF.

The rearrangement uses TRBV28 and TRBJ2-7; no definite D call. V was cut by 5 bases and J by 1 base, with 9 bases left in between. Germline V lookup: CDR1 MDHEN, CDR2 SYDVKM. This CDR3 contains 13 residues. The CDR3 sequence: CASSKPPSYEQYF. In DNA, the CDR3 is TGTGCCAGCAGTAAACCCCCATCCTACGAGCAGTACTTC.

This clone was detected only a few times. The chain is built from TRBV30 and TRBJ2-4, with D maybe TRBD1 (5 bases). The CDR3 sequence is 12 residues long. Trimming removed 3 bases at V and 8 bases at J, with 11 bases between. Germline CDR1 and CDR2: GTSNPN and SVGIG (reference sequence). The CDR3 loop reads CAWRGQSDIQYF. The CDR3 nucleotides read TGTGCCTGGAGGGGGCAGAGTGACATTCAGTACTTC.

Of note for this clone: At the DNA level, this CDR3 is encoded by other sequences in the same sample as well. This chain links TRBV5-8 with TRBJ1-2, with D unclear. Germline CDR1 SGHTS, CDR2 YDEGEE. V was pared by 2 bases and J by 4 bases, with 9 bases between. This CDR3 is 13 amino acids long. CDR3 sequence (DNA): TGTGCCAGCAGCTTTAGAGCAGCCTATGGCTACACCTTC. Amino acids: CASSFRAAYGYTF.

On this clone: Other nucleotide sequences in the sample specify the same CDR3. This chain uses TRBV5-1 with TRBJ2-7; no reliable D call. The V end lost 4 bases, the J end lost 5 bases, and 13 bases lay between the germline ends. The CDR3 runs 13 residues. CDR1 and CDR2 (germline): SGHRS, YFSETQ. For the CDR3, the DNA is TGCGCCAGCAGCCCCGGAGACCGGGACGAGCAGTACTTC. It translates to CASSPGDRDEQYF.

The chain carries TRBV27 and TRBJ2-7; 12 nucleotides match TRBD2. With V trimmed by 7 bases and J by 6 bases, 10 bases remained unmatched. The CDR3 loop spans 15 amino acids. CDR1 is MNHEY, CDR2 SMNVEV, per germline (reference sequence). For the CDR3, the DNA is TGTGCCAGCACCCCGAGGGCTAGCGGGAGGGGCGAGCAGTACTTC. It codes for CASTPRASGRGEQYF.

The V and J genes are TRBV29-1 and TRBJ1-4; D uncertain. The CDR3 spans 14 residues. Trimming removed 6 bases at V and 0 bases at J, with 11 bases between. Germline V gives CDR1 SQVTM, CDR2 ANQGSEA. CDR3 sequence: CSVGRAATNEKLFF. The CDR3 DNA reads TGCAGCGTAGGGAGGGCGGCAACTAATGAAAAACTGTTTTTT.

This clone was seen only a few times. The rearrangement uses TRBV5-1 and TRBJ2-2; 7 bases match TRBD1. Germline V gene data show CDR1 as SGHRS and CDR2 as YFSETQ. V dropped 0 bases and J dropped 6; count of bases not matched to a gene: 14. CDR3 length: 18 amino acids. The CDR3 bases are TGCGCCAGCAGCTTGGCCGGTGTGACAGGGAGTTTGGCCGGGGAGCTGTTTTTT. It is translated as CASSLAGVTGSLAGELFF.

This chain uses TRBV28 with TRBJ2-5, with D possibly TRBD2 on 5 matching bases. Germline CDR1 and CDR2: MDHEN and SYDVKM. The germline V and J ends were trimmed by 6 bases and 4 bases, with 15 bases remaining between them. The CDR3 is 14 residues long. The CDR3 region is CASSGSGVRETQYF. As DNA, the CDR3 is TGTGCCAGCAGCGGTTCCGGGGTTCGAGAGACCCAGTACTTC.

This CDR3 is CASSHAHEGGSVEQYF. Written as DNA, the CDR3 is TGCGCCAGCAGCCACGCCCACGAAGGGGGAAGCGTCGAGCAGTACTTC. The genes are TRBV4-1 and TRBJ2-7, with D perhaps TRBD1 (6 bases). Trimming removed 3 bases at V and 6 bases at J, with 21 bases between. Germline assignment: CDR1 MGHRA and CDR2 YSYEKL. The CDR3 contains 16 residues.

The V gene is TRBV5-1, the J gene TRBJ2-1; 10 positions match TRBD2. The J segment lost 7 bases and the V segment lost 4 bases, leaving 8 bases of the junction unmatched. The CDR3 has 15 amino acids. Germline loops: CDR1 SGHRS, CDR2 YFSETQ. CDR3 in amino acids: CASSPSGRDYNEQFF. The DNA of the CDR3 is TGCGCCAGCAGCCCTAGCGGGAGAGACTATAATGAGCAGTTCTTC.

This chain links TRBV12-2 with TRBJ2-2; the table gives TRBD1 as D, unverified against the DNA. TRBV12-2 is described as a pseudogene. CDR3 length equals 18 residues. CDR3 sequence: CASRPATGGVGGTGELFF. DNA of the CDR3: TGTGCAAGTCGCCCGGCCACAGGGGGCGTTGGGGGCACCGGGGAGCTGTTTTTT.

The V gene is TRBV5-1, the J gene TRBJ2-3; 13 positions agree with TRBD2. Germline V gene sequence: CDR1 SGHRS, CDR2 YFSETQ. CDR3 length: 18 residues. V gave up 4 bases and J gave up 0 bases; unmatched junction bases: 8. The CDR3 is CASSGRTSGRSSTDTQYF. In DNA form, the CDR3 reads TGCGCCAGCAGCGGTCGGACTAGCGGGAGATCGAGCACAGATACGCAGTATTTT.

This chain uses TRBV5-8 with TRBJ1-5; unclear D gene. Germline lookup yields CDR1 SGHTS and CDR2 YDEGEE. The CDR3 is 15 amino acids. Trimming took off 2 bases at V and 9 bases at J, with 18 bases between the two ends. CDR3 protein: CASSLDYSYSRPQHF. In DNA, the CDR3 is TGTGCCAGCAGCTTAGACTATTCGTACAGCCGGCCCCAGCATTTT.

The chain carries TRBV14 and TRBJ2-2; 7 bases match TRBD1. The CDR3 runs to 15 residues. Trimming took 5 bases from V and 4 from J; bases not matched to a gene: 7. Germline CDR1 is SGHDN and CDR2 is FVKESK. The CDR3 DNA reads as TGTGCCAGCAGCACCCGGGACAGTTTCACCGGGGAGCTGTTTTTT. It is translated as CASSTRDSFTGELFF.